The next 31 T cell receptor beta chains were all read from a single sample in a study of graft-versus-host responses after intestinal transplantation. Their antigen targets remain unknown. Produced via immunoSEQ multiplex PCR; TCRdb's table is partial and in-frame only. Among around 77,000 clones listed, 85% to 95% were seen once. The specimen was unstimulated CD8+ T cells sorted from spleen or lymph node cells, collected before intestinal transplant. These receptors were obtained from a human donor who received an intestinal transplant.

The J gene is TRBJ2-7, the V gene TRBV7-9; 8 bases align to TRBD2. The V gene's germline CDR1 is SEHNR and CDR2 FQNEAQ (reference sequence). The CDR3 length is 18 residues. V was pared by 1 base and J by 0 bases, with 11 bases of the junction left unmatched. The CDR3 DNA reads as TGTGCCAGCAGCTTAGGGACAGTAGGCGGGAGGTACTCCTACGAGCAGTACTTC. Protein sequence: CASSLGTVGGRYSYEQYF.

This clone was seen only once. CDR3 bases: TGCAGCGTGGCCGGAAGGACAGGCACAAGATCTACTAGCACAGATACGCAGTATTTT. Protein sequence: CSVAGRTGTRSTSTDTQYF. V and J are TRBV29-1 and TRBJ2-3, with 7 bases fitting TRBD1. The CDR3 length is 19 residues. V lost 6 bases, J lost 0 bases, and 21 bases stayed unmatched. Germline-derived CDR1 and CDR2 are SQVTM and ANQGSEA.

V and J are TRBV9 and TRBJ2-7, with 7 positions matching TRBD1. V was clipped by 0 bases and J by 6 bases; unmatched bases: 9. The length of the CDR3 is 15 residues. The germline gives CDR1 SGDLS, CDR2 YYNGEE. DNA of the CDR3: TGTGCCAGCAGCGTAGAGGAGAGGGGGCGACTCGAGCAGTACTTC. Protein product: CASSVEERGRLEQYF.

The rearrangement joins TRBV5-5 to TRBJ2-2, with 9 bases aligning to TRBD1. Germline lookup yields CDR1 SGHKS and CDR2 YYEKEE (reference sequence). This CDR3 contains 17 residues. The J segment lost 4 bases and the V segment lost 2 bases, leaving 9 bases of the junction unmatched. In DNA, the CDR3 is TGTGCCAGCAGCTTCCTGGGAGGGACAGGGACCACCGGGGAGCTGTTTTTT. Translated: CASSFLGGTGTTGELFF.

This chain links TRBV5-4 with TRBJ1-1; 8 bases map to TRBD1. This CDR3 has 15 amino acids. Germline V gene sequence: CDR1 SGHNT, CDR2 YYREEE (reference sequence). V shed 3 bases, J shed 4 bases, and the junction held 8 bases outside the gene matches. The CDR3 protein is CASSYLDRVITEAFF. The DNA for the CDR3 is TGTGCCAGCAGCTACCTGGACAGGGTGATCACTGAAGCTTTCTTT.

The chain joins TRBV27 to TRBJ2-1; D perhaps matches TRBD2 (6 bases). The V end lost 2 bases, the J end lost 4 bases, and 12 bases lay between the germline ends. Germline CDR1 is MNHEY and CDR2 is SMNVEV (reference sequence). The CDR3 extends over 15 amino acids. Here the CDR3 DNA reads TGTGCCAGCAGTTTAGCGGGAAATCCGTACAATGAGCAGTTCTTC. Residues: CASSLAGNPYNEQFF.

This clone was seen only once. The chain carries TRBV6-1 and TRBJ1-1; possibly TRBD1 for D (5 bases). This CDR3 contains 14 residues. Trimming took off 4 bases at V and 0 bases at J, with 9 bases between the two ends. In germline, CDR1 is MNHNS, CDR2 SASEGT. This chain's CDR3 is CASSVRGLNTEAFF. The CDR3 DNA reads TGTGCCAGCAGTGTAAGGGGTCTGAACACTGAAGCTTTCTTT.

This sequence joins TRBV29-1 and TRBJ2-1; 11 bases fit TRBD2. CDR1 and CDR2 (germline): SQVTM, ANQGSEA. Unmatched junction bases numbered 3, after V lost 7 bases and J lost 10 bases. The CDR3 runs 11 residues. CDR3 sequence (DNA): TGCAGCGCTCGACTAGCGGGAGAGCAGTTCTTC. Amino acid sequence: CSARLAGEQFF.

The chain is built from TRBV27 and TRBJ1-2; 7 bases fit TRBD1. CDR1 MNHEY and CDR2 SMNVEV come from the germline V gene (reference sequence). J lost 2 bases, V lost 5 bases, and 5 bases had no gene match. The CDR3 has 14 residues. The CDR3: CASSLRTGNYGYTF. CDR3 nucleotide sequence: TGTGCCAGCAGTCTGCGGACAGGCAACTATGGCTACACCTTC.

This chain links TRBV7-4 with TRBJ2-3, with 12 bases lining up with TRBD1. CDR3 size: 15 residues. Germline V CDR1 and CDR2: SGHVT, SQSDAQ. J gave up 3 bases and V 6 bases, and 4 bases lay outside the gene matches. CDR3 nucleotide sequence: TGTGCCAGCAGTCGGGACAGGGGGCAGACAGATACGCAGTATTTT. It specifies CASSRDRGQTDTQYF.

This chain links TRBV27 with TRBJ1-2; D is uncertain. CDR1 is MNHEY, CDR2 SMNVEV, per germline (reference sequence). This CDR3 region has 13 residues. V shed 7 bases and J shed 4 bases, with 13 bases lying between them. This CDR3 reads CASNIDIFYGYTF. CDR3 bases: TGTGCCAGCAATATTGACATCTTCTATGGCTACACCTTC.

The genes are TRBV9 and TRBJ2-1; TRBD2 matches 8 bases. Germline CDR1 is SGDLS and CDR2 is YYNGEE. The V gene end was trimmed by 3 bases and the J gene end by 5 bases; junction bases not matched to a gene: 4. CDR3 length: 14 residues. The CDR3 loop reads CASSGPAGDNEQFF. CDR3 nucleotides: TGTGCCAGCAGCGGTCCAGCGGGAGACAATGAGCAGTTCTTC.

The gene calls are TRBV5-4 and TRBJ2-3; D gene unclear. This CDR3 comprises 17 residues. Germline CDR1 is SGHNT and CDR2 is YYREEE (reference sequence). V was cut by 3 bases and J by 3 bases, with 20 bases left in between. Here the CDR3 reads CASSSPASSLSTDTQYF. DNA for the CDR3: TGTGCCAGCAGCTCACCCGCGTCTTCACTATCGACAGATACGCAGTATTTT. Drawing the rest from reference TRBV5-4 and TRBJ2-3, the complete variable domain is ETGVTQSPTHLIKTRGQQVTLRCSSQSGHNTVSWYQQALGQGPQFIFQYYREEENGRGNFPPRFSGLQFPNYSSELNVNALELDDSALYLCASSSPASSLSTDTQYFGPGTRLTVL.

The V gene is TRBV28, the J gene TRBJ2-3; 11 positions agree with TRBD2. Germline CDR1 MDHEN, CDR2 SYDVKM. Trimming cost V 1 base and J 1 base; bases outside gene matches: 19. The CDR3 extends over 22 amino acids. The CDR3: CASSLSPYVVITSGSGTDTQYF. In DNA form, the CDR3 reads TGTGCCAGCAGTTTATCCCCCTATGTGGTTATAACTAGCGGGAGTGGCACAGATACGCAGTATTTT.

The CDR3 reads CASSEDGSSKQFF. Written as DNA, the CDR3 is TGTGCCAGCAGCGAAGACGGGTCCTCTAAGCAGTTCTTC. The chain links TRBV9 to TRBJ2-1, with no clear D. The CDR3 extends over 13 amino acids. V was clipped by 3 bases and J by 11 bases, with 15 bases between them. From germline, CDR1 is SGDLS and CDR2 YYNGEE. The full variable domain, completed using reference TRBV9 and TRBJ2-1, is DSGVTQTPKHLITATGQRVTLRCSPRSGDLSVYWYQQSLDQGLQFLIQYYNGEERAKGNILERFSAQQFPDLHSELNLSSLELGDSALYFCASSEDGSSKQFFGPGTRLTVL.

The CDR3, as DNA: TGTGCCAGCAGCTTTAAAGGAGCGGGGGTTAACATTCAGTACTTC. Its translation: CASSFKGAGVNIQYF. This rearrangement joins TRBV5-4 to TRBJ2-4; 8 bases map to TRBD2. There are 15 residues in the CDR3. V lost 2 bases, J lost 7 bases, and 8 bases stayed unmatched. Per germline, CDR1 SGHNT and CDR2 YYREEE (reference sequence).

This clone was seen just once. This chain uses TRBV7-8 with TRBJ2-2; TRBD2 aligns across 7 bases. The ends lost 6 bases at V and 1 base at J; junction bases unmatched: 11. The germline CDR1 and CDR2 sequences are SGHVS and FQNEAQ. This CDR3 region has 17 residues. Here the CDR3 DNA reads TGTGCCAGCAGTCCTACCCCGGCTAGCGGGAACACCGGGGAGCTGTTTTTT. Translated, it gives CASSPTPASGNTGELFF. Full variable domain (remainder filled in from reference TRBV7-8 and TRBJ2-2): GAGVSQSPRYKVAKRGQDVALRCDPISGHVSLFWYQQALGQGPEFLTYFQNEAQLDKSGLPSDRFFAERPEGSVSTLKIQRTQQEDSAVYLCASSPTPASGNTGELFFGEGSRLTVL.

CDR3 nucleotides: TGCAGCGTTGAGGACGGGGACTCTGGAAACACCATATATTTT. Translating gives CSVEDGDSGNTIYF. The chain combines TRBV29-1 with TRBJ1-3; the D is unclear. Germline CDR1 SQVTM, CDR2 ANQGSEA. The V end lost 3 bases, the J end lost 0 bases, and 9 bases lay between the germline ends. The CDR3 extends over 14 amino acids.

The rearrangement joins TRBV7-9 to TRBJ2-7; D unresolved. CDR3 size: 16 residues. Germline CDR1 is SEHNR and CDR2 is FQNEAQ (reference sequence). With 5 bases removed from V and 0 bases from J, the gap between germline ends came to 17 bases. The CDR3: CASSLNAVIDSYEQYF. DNA for the CDR3: TGTGCCAGCAGCCTCAACGCAGTGATAGACTCCTACGAGCAGTACTTC.

The chain combines TRBV4-1 with TRBJ1-1, with 9 bases that match TRBD1. The J segment lost 1 base and the V segment lost 4 bases, leaving 7 bases of the junction unmatched. The CDR3 loop spans 16 amino acids. Looked up from germline, CDR1 is MGHRA and CDR2 is YSYEKL. The CDR3 loop is CASSLREDRGNTEAFF. In nucleotides, the CDR3 is TGCGCCAGCAGCCTTCGAGAGGACAGGGGGAACACTGAAGCTTTCTTT.

The J gene is TRBJ1-1, the V gene TRBV27, with a tentative D call TRBD1 (6 bases). V lost 3 bases, J lost 0 bases, and 8 bases lay in between. The germline V gene has CDR1 MNHEY and CDR2 SMNVEV (reference sequence). The CDR3 consists of 14 residues. CDR3 region: CASSLGAVNTEAFF. CDR3 bases: TGTGCCAGCAGTTTGGGGGCAGTGAACACTGAAGCTTTCTTT.

In its sample, this clone was seen a few times. The V gene is TRBV10-2, the J gene TRBJ2-7, with D perhaps matching TRBD1 (5 bases). This CDR3 spans 11 amino acids. V was cut by 6 bases and J by 3 bases, with 6 bases left in between. The germline V gene encodes CDR1 WSHSY and CDR2 SAAADI. DNA of the CDR3: TGCGCCAGCAGCGACAGCTACGAGCAGTACTTC. Its protein product is CASSDSYEQYF.

The rearrangement uses TRBV28 and TRBJ2-7; D uncertain. This CDR3 contains 12 residues. V was clipped by 4 bases and J by 2 bases, with 6 bases between them. Germline V gene data show CDR1 as MDHEN and CDR2 as SYDVKM. DNA for the CDR3: TGTGCCAGCAGTTCAGACCCCTACGAGCAGTACTTC. It yields the protein CASSSDPYEQYF.

This clone was counted only a few times. Other nucleotide sequences from this sample produce the same CDR3. The chain is built from TRBV27 and TRBJ1-2, with a possible D match to TRBD1 (5 bases). This CDR3 contains 13 residues. V gave up 2 bases and J gave up 2 bases, with 6 bases separating them. Germline assignment: CDR1 MNHEY and CDR2 SMNVEV (reference sequence). CDR3 coding DNA: TGTGCCAGCAGTTTAAGGGGAAACTATGGCTACACCTTC. Amino acids: CASSLRGNYGYTF.

This rearrangement joins TRBV19 to TRBJ1-1; 9 bases are shared with TRBD1. V trimming: 1 base; J trimming: 0 bases; junction bases outside the gene matches: 3. The germline V gene encodes CDR1 LNHDA and CDR2 SQIVND (reference sequence). The CDR3 has 16 amino acids. The CDR3 reads CASSIVGQGLNTEAFF. The CDR3 DNA follows: TGTGCCAGTAGTATAGTAGGACAGGGGTTGAACACTGAAGCTTTCTTT.

A single count supports this clone. This sample includes further DNA sequences coding for the same CDR3. The chain couples TRBV28 to TRBJ1-5; the D is unclear. V lost 3 bases and J lost 6, with 3 bases in between. The CDR3 has 11 residues. In germline, CDR1 is MDHEN, CDR2 SYDVKM. This chain's CDR3 is CASSFSQPQHF. In DNA, the CDR3 is TGTGCCAGCAGTTTCAGTCAGCCCCAGCATTTT. The full variable domain, in which reference TRBV28 and TRBJ1-5 provide the parts outside the CDR3, is DVKVTQSSRYLVKRTGEKVFLECVQDMDHENMFWYRQDPGLGLRLIYFSYDVKMKEKGDIPEGYSVSREKKERFSLILESASTNQTSMYLCASSFSQPQHFGDGTRLSIL.

This rearrangement joins TRBV27 to TRBJ2-2, with unresolved D. V shed 7 bases and J shed 3 bases, with 9 bases lying between them. The V gene's germline CDR1 is MNHEY and CDR2 SMNVEV (reference sequence). The CDR3 consists of 13 residues. In DNA, the CDR3 is TGTGCCAGCACTAGAATATACACCGGGGAGCTGTTTTTT. It specifies CASTRIYTGELFF.

The table lists this clone with a count of one. This chain connects TRBV27 to TRBJ2-1; D remains unclear. Germline V gene lookup returns CDR1 MNHEY and CDR2 SMNVEV (reference sequence). V was cut by 8 bases and J by 5 bases, with 13 bases left in between. CDR3 length: 13 residues. The CDR3 spells CASCPRWDNEQFF. The CDR3 DNA is TGTGCCAGCTGTCCCCGGTGGGACAATGAGCAGTTCTTC.

The chain combines TRBV5-6 with TRBJ2-2; TRBD1 agrees at 9 bases. In germline, CDR1 is SGHDT, CDR2 YYEEEE. J was trimmed by 3 bases and V by 4 bases; bases with no gene match: 4. The CDR3 sequence is 15 residues long. The CDR3 sequence is CASSLQGADTGELFF. The CDR3 nucleotides are TGTGCCAGCAGCCTACAGGGGGCGGACACCGGGGAGCTGTTTTTT.

The rearrangement uses TRBV5-1 and TRBJ2-7; tentative D call: TRBD2 (7 bases). The CDR3 has 16 residues. The germline gives CDR1 SGHRS, CDR2 YFSETQ. Trimming shortened V by 3 bases and J by 2 bases, and 18 bases separated the two germline ends. The CDR3 DNA is TGCGCCAGCAGCTCGCGGGGGCGGGGGTGCCCCTACGAGCAGTACTTC. It yields the protein CASSSRGRGCPYEQYF.

CDR3: CASSFGQGSRETQYF. In nucleotides, the CDR3 is TGCGCCAGCAGCTTTGGACAGGGGTCGAGGGAGACCCAGTACTTC. The chain employs TRBV5-1 and TRBJ2-5; 9 nucleotides align to TRBD1. This CDR3 contains 15 residues. CDR1 and CDR2 (germline): SGHRS, YFSETQ. Trimming cost V 2 bases and J 5 bases; bases outside gene matches: 7.